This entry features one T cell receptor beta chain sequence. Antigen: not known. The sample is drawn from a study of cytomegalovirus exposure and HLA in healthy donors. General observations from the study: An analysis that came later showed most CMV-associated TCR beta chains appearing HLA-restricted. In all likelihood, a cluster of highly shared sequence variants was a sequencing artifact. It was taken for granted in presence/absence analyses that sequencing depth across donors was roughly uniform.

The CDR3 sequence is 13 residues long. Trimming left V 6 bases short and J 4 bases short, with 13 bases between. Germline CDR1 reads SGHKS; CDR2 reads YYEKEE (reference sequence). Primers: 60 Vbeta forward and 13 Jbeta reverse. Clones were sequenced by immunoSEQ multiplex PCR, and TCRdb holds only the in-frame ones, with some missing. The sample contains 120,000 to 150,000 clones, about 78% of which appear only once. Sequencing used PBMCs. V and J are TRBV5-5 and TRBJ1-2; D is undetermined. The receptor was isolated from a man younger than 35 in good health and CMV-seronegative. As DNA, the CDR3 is TGTGCCAGCACCTACTCCGGGAGCTATGGCTACACCTTC. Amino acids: CASTYSGSYGYTF.